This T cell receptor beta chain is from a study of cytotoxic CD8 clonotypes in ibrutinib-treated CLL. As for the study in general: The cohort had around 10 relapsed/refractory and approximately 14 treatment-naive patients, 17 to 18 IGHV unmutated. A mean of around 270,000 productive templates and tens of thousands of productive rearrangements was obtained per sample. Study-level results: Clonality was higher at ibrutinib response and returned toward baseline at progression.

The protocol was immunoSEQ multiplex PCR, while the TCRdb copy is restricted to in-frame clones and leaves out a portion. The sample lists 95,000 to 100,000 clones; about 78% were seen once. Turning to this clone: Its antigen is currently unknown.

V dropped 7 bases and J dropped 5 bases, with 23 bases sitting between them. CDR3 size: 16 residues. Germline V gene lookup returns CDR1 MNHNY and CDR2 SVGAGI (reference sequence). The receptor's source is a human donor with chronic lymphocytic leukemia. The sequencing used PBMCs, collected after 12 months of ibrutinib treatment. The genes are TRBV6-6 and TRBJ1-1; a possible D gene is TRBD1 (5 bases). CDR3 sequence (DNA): TGTGCCAGCATCTTACGCGGGGGGACGGGGCAGACTGAAGCTTTCTTT. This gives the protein CASILRGGTGQTEAFF.